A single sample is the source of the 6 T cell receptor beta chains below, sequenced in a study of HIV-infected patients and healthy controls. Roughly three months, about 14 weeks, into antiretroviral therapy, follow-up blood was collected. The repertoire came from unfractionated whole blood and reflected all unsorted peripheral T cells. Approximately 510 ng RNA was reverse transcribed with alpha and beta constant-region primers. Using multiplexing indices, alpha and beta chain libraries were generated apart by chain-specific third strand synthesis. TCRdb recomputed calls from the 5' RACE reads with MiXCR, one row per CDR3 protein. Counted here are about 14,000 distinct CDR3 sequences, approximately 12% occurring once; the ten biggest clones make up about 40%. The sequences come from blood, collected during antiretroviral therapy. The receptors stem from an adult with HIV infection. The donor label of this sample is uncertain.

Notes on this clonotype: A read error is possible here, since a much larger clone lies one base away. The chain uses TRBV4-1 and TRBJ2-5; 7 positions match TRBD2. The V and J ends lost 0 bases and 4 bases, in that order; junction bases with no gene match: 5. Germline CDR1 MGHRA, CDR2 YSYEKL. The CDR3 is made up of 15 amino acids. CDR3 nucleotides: TGCGCCAGCAGCCAAGATGGGAGGGTGATAGAGACCCAGTACTTC. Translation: CASSQDGRVIETQYF.

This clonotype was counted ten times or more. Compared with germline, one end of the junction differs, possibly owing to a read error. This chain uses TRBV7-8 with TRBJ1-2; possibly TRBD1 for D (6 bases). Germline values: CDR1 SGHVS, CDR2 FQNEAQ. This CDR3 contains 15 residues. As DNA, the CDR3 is TGTGCCAGCACCTTACTGGGGGCGGCTACCTATGGCTACACCTTC. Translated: CASTLLGAATYGYTF. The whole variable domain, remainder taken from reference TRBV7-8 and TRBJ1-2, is GAGVSQSPRYKVAKRGQDVALRCDPISGHVSLFWYQQALGQGPEFLTYFQNEAQLDKSGLPSDRFFAERPEGSVSTLKIQRTQQEDSAVYLCASTLLGAATYGYTFGSGTRLTVV.

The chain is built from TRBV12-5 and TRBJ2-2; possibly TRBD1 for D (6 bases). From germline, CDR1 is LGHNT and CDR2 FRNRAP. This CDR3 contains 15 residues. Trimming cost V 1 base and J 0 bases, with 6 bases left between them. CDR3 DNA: TGTGCTAGTGGTTTGGAGGGGGCGAACACCGGGGAGCTGTTTTTT. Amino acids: CASGLEGANTGELFF. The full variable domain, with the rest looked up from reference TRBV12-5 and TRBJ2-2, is DARVTQTPRHKVTEMGQEVTMRCQPILGHNTVFWYRQTMMQGLELLAYFRNRAPLDDSGMPKDRFSAEMPDATLATLKIQPSEPRDSAVYFCASGLEGANTGELFFGEGSRLTVL.

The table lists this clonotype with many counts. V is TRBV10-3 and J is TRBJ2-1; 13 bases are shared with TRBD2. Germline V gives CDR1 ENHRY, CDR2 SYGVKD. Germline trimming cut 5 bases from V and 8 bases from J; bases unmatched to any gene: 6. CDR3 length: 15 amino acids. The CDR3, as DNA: TGTGCCATCAGTATCGGGACTAGCGGGAACGATGAGCAGTTCTTC. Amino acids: CAISIGTSGNDEQFF.

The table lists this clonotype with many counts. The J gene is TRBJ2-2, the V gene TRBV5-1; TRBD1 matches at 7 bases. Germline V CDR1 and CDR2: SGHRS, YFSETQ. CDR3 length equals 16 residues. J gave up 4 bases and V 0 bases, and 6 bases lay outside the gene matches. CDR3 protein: CASSLAQGLTTGELFF. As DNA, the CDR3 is TGCGCCAGCAGCTTGGCACAGGGGCTTACCACCGGGGAGCTGTTTTTT. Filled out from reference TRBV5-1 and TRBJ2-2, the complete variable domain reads KAGVTQTPRYLIKTRGQQVTLSCSPISGHRSVSWYQQTPGQGLQFLFEYFSETQRNKGNFPGRFSGRQFSNSRSEMNVSTLELGDSALYLCASSLAQGLTTGELFFGEGSRLTVL.

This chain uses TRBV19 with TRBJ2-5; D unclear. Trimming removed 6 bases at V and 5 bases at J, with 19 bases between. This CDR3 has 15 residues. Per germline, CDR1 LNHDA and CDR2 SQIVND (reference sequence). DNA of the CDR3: TGTGCCAGTAGACCTACCGGGCCGTTAGACGAGACCCAGTACTTC. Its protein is CASRPTGPLDETQYF.